This T cell receptor beta chain was retrieved from a study of CD8+ T cells in alopecia areata. Study details: Tofacitinib administration to treated patients was oral, at 5 to 10 mg twice daily.

RNA extraction was followed by reverse transcription into cDNA, which acted as the sequencing template. Data came from immunoSEQ multiplex PCR; TCRdb stores just in-frame clones and leaves some out. This table has under 150,000 clones, roughly 50% appearing once. Study-wide results and limits: Scalp sequencing captures resident alphabeta T cells of normal skin too.

Germline CDR1 and CDR2: SNHLY and FYNNEI. The ends were cut back, 3 bases at V and 2 bases at J, with 10 bases in the middle. This CDR3 comprises 14 residues. Treatment reported: oral pan-JAK inhibitor, 5-10 mg twice daily. Concerning this clone itself: The antigen is unknown.

This clonotype was sampled from a human donor with alopecia areata. The material sequenced was CD4+ T cells sorted from blood, taken at week 24, from a patient treated with tofacitinib. The J gene is TRBJ1-2, the V gene TRBV2; D gene unclear. The CDR3 DNA sequence: TGTGCCAGCAGTGAGATGGGCAGAAACTATGGCTACACCTTC. The encoded protein is CASSEMGRNYGYTF.